This TCR beta chain was sequenced for a study of T cells in Graves' hyperthyroidism and ophthalmopathy. Overall study: Specimen type is peripheral blood, collected at initial diagnosis prior to any treatment.

This clonotype has just a few counts. This CDR3 has 14 amino acids. Trimming took 0 bases from V and 5 from J; bases not matched to a gene: 3. Per germline, CDR1 MNHNS and CDR2 SASEGT. Amplification of TCR beta CDR3 regions used RNA as the template. The TCR CDR3 first-round RT-PCR relied on the HTBI primer set. TCRdb analysed the multiplex PCR reads with MiXCR anew, one entry per CDR3 protein. The table lists roughly 500,000 distinct CDR3 sequences, about 15% of them singletons. The sample was blood. This receptor was obtained from a woman between 25 and 40 years old with Graves' ophthalmopathy. The chain links TRBV6-1 to TRBJ2-5; 7 positions match TRBD2. The DNA for the CDR3 is TGTGCCAGCAGTGAAGCGACTAGCCGGGAGACCCAGTACTTC. It encodes CASSEATSRETQYF.